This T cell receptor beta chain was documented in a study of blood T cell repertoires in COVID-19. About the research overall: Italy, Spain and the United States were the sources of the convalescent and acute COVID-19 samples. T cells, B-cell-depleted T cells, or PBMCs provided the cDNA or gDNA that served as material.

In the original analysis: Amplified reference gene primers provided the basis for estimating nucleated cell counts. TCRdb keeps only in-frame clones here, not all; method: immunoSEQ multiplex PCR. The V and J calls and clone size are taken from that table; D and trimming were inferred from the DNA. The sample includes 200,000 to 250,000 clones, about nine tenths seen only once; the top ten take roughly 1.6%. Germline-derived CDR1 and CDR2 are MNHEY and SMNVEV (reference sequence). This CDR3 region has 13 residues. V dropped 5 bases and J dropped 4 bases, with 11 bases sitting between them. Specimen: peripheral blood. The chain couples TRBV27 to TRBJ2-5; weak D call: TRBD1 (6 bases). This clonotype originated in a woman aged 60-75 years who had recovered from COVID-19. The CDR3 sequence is CASSVQGGETQYF. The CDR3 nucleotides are TGTGCCAGCAGTGTACAGGGTGGAGAGACCCAGTACTTC.